The text below deals with one T cell receptor (beta chain). The target antigen is unknown. The data originate from a study of cytomegalovirus exposure and HLA in healthy donors. General study findings and limits: CMV serostatus was the only immune exposure information that was available.

Vbeta (60) and Jbeta (13) primers were used in the PCR. TCRdb's copy holds only in-frame clones and misses some; the assay was immunoSEQ multiplex PCR. This table holds 95,000 to 100,000 clones, roughly 85% found once. The CDR3 extends over 15 amino acids. Germline lookup yields CDR1 SGHKS and CDR2 YYEKEE (reference sequence). The V segment lost 4 bases and the J segment 6 bases; nucleotides outside the gene matches: 10. Material: PBMCs. This clonotype was sampled from a young man in good health and CMV-seronegative. The rearrangement uses TRBV5-5 and TRBJ2-7, with 10 bases that match TRBD1. The CDR3 nucleotides read TGTGCCAGCAGCCCCGTGGGACAGGGGTACGCCGAGCAGTACTTC. Encoded protein: CASSPVGQGYAEQYF.